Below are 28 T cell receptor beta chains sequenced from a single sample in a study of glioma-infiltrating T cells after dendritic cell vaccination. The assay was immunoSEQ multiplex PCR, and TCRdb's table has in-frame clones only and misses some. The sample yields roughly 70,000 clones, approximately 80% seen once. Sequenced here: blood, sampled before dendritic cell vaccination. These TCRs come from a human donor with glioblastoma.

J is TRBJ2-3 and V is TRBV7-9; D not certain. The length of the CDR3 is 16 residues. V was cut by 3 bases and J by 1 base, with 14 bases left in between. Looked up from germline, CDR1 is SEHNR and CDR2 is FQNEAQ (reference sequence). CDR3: CASSFNSPDGTDTQYF. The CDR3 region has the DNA TGTGCCAGCAGCTTCAACAGTCCCGACGGCACAGATACGCAGTATTTT.

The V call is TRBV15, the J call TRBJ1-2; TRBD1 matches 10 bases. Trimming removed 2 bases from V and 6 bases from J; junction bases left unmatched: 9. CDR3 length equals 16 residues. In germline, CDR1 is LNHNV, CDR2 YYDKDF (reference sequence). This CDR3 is CATSRSSDRGIDGYTF. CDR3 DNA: TGTGCCACCAGCAGAAGTTCGGACAGGGGGATAGATGGCTACACCTTC.

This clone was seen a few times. CDR3 sequence (DNA): TGTGCCATCAGTGAAGAGGGGAGGTACGAGCAGTACTTC. Translated: CAISEEGRYEQYF. This chain connects TRBV10-3 to TRBJ2-7; a possible D gene is TRBD2 (6 bases). V lost 3 bases, J lost 4 bases, and 10 bases lay in between. The CDR3 sequence is 13 residues long. Germline V CDR1 and CDR2: ENHRY, SYGVKD.

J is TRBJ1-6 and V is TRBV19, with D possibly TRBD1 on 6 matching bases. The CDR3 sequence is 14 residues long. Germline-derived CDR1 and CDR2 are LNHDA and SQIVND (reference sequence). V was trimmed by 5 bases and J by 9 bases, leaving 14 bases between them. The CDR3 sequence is CASSAQGGSSPLHF. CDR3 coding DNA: TGTGCCAGTAGTGCACAGGGTGGAAGTTCACCCCTCCACTTT.

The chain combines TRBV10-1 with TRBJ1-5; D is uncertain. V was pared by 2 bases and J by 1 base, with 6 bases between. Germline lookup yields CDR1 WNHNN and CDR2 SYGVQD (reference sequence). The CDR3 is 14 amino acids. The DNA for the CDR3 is TGCGCCAGCAGTGAGGACGGGAGCAATCAGCCCCAGCATTTT. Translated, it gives CASSEDGSNQPQHF.

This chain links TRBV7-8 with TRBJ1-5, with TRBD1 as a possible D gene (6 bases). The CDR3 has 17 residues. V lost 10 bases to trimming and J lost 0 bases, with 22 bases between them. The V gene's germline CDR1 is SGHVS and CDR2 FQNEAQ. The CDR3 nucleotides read TGTGCCACTGAACAGGGAATATCACGGAATAGCAATCAGCCCCAGCATTTT. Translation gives CATEQGISRNSNQPQHF.

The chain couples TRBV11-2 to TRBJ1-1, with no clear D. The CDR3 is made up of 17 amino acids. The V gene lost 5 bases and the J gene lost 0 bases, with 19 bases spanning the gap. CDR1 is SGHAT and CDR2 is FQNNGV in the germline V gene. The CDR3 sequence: CASSAALQVYMNTEAFF. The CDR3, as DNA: TGTGCCAGCAGCGCCGCCCTCCAGGTCTATATGAACACTGAAGCTTTCTTT.

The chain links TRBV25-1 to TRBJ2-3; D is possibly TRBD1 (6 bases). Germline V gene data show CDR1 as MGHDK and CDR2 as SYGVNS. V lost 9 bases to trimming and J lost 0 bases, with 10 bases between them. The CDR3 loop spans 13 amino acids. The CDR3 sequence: CASRQASTDTQYF. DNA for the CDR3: TGTGCCAGTAGACAGGCTAGCACAGATACGCAGTATTTT.

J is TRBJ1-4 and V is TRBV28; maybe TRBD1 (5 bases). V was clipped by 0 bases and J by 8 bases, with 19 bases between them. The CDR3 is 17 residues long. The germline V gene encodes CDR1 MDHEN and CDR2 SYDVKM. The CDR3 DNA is TGTGCCAGCAGTTTATGGCAGAAAGGGGCGGATAAAGAAAAACTGTTTTTT. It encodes CASSLWQKGADKEKLFF. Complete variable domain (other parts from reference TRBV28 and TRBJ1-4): DVKVTQSSRYLVKRTGEKVFLECVQDMDHENMFWYRQDPGLGLRLIYFSYDVKMKEKGDIPEGYSVSREKKERFSLILESASTNQTSMYLCASSLWQKGADKEKLFFGSGTQLSVL.

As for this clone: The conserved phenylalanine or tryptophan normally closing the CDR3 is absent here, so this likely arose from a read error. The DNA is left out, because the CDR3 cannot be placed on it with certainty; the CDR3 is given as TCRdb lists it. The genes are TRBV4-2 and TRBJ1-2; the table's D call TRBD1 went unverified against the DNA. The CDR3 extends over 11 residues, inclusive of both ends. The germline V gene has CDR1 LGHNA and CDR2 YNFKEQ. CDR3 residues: CASSQDGAGSY.

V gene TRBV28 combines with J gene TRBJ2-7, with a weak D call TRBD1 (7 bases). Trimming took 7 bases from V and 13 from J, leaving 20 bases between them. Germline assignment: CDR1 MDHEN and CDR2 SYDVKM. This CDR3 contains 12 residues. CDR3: CASTSEGQMTYV. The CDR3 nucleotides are TGTGCCAGCACCTCGGAGGGACAGATGACCTACGTC.

The DNA for the CDR3 is TGTGCCACCAGCAGAGATAGGCAGGGGGCCTTGGGTAATGAAAAACTGTTTTTT. Encoded protein: CATSRDRQGALGNEKLFF. The chain recombines TRBV15 with TRBJ1-4; TRBD1 aligns across 8 bases. Trimming took 0 bases from V and 4 from J; bases not matched to a gene: 10. The germline V gene has CDR1 LNHNV and CDR2 YYDKDF (reference sequence). This CDR3 comprises 18 residues.

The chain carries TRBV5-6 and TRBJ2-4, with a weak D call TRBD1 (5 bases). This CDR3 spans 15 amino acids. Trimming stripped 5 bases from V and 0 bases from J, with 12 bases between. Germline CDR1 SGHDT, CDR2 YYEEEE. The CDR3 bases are TGTGCCAGCAGTTCGACAGACCTAGCCAAAAACATTCAGTACTTC. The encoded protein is CASSSTDLAKNIQYF. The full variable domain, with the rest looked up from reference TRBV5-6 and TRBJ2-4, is DAGVTQSPTHLIKTRGQQVTLRCSPKSGHDTVSWYQQALGQGPQFIFQYYEEEERQRGNFPDRFSGHQFPNYSSELNVNALLLGDSALYLCASSSTDLAKNIQYFGAGTRLSVL.

The CDR3 DNA reads TGCAGCGTACCGGTGGGTAGTGGACAGGGGGCGGAAGGTCAGTTCTTC. Translating gives CSVPVGSGQGAEGQFF. The V call is TRBV29-1, the J call TRBJ2-1; TRBD1 matches at 11 bases. Trimming removed 6 bases from V and 13 bases from J; junction bases left unmatched: 20. The germline gives CDR1 SQVTM, CDR2 ANQGSEA. The CDR3 runs to 16 residues.

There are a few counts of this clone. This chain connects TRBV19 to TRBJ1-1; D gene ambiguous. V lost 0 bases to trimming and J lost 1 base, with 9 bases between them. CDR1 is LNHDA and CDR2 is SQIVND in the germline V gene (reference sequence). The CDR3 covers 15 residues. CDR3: CASSIDSGGNTEAFF. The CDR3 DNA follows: TGTGCCAGTAGTATAGACTCGGGAGGGAACACTGAAGCTTTCTTT.

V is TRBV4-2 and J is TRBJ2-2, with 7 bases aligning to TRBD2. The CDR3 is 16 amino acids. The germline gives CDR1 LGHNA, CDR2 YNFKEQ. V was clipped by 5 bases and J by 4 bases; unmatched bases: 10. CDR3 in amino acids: CASSERTGTITGELFF. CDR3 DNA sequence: TGTGCCAGCAGCGAACGAACCGGGACTATCACCGGGGAGCTGTTTTTT.

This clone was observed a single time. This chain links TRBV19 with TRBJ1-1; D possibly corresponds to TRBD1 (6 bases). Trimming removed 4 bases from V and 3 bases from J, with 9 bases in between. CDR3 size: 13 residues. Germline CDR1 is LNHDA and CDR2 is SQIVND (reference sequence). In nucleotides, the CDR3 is TGTGCCAGTAGTACGAACAGGGACACTGAAGCTTTCTTT. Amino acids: CASSTNRDTEAFF.

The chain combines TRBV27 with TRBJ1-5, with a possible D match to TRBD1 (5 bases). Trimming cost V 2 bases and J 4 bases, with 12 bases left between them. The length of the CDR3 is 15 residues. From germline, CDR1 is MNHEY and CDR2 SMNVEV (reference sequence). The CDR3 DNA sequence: TGTGCCAGCAGTTTACAATGGGGGGGGAATCAGCCCCAGCATTTT. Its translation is CASSLQWGGNQPQHF.

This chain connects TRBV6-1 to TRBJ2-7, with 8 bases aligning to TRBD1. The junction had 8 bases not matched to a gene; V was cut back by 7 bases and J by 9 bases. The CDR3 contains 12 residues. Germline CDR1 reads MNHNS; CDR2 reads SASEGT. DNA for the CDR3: TGTGCCAGCATCCAATCAGGGACAGGGCAGTACTTC. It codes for CASIQSGTGQYF.

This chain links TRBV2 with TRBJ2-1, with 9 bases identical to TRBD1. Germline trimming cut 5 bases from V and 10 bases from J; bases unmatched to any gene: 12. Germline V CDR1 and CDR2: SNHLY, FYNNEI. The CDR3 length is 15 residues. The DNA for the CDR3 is TGTGCCAGCAGTCAAGGGACAGGGCGCAGGACCGAGCAGTTCTTC. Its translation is CASSQGTGRRTEQFF.

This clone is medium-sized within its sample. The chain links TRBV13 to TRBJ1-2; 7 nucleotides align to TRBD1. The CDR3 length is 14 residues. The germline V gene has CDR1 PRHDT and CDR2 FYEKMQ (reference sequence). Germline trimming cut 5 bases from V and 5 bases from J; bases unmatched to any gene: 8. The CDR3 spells CASSPRQGWYGYTF. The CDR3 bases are TGTGCCAGCAGCCCCAGACAGGGTTGGTATGGCTACACCTTC.

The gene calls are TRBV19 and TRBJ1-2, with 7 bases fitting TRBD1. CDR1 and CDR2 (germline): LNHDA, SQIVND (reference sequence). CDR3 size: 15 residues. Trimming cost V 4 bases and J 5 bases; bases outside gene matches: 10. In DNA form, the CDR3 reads TGTGCCAGTAGTACCACCTCAGGGGGTGTTTATGGCTACACCTTC. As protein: CASSTTSGGVYGYTF.

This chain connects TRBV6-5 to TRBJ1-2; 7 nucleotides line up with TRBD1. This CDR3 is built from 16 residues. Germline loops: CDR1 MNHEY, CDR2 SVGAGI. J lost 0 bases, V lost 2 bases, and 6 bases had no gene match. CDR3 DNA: TGTGCCAGCAGTTACCAGGGGGTGGGGGCTAACTATGGCTACACCTTC. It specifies CASSYQGVGANYGYTF.

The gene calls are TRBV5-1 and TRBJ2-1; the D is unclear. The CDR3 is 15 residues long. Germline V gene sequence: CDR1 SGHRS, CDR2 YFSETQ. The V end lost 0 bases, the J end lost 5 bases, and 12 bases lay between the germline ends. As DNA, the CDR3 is TGCGCCAGCAGCTTGGGTTCGATAGACAACAATGAGCAGTTCTTC. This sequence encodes CASSLGSIDNNEQFF.

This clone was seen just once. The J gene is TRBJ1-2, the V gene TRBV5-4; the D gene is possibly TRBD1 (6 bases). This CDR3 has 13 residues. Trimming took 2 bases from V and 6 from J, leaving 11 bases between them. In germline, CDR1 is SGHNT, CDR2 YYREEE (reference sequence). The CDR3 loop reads CASSFLQGNGYTF. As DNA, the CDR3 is TGTGCCAGCAGCTTCTTACAGGGTAATGGCTACACCTTC.

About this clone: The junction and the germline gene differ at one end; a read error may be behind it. This chain's CDR3 is CASSDSGQGVETQYF. CDR3 bases: TGTGCCAGCAGTGACTCCGGACAGGGTGTGGAGACCCAGTACTTC. This sequence joins TRBV6-5 and TRBJ2-5, with 8 bases aligning to TRBD1. The CDR3 runs to 15 residues. Per germline, CDR1 MNHEY and CDR2 SVGAGI.

Written as DNA, the CDR3 is TGTGCCAGCAGCTTGAGCGGGGTAAGCTCCTACGAGCAGTACTTC. Encoded protein: CASSLSGVSSYEQYF. The chain carries TRBV7-2 and TRBJ2-7; 7 positions agree with TRBD2. Per germline, CDR1 SGHTA and CDR2 FQGNSA. Trimming took 3 bases from V and 0 from J; bases not matched to a gene: 5. The CDR3 has 15 amino acids.

The CDR3 coding sequence is TGTGCCAGCAGCTTTACGGGGTTCTATGGCTACACCTTC. This gives the protein CASSFTGFYGYTF. The gene calls are TRBV5-4 and TRBJ1-2; D is undetermined. V was pared by 2 bases and J by 4 bases, with 9 bases between. Looked up from germline, CDR1 is SGHNT and CDR2 is YYREEE (reference sequence). The CDR3 runs 13 residues. The full variable domain, completed using reference TRBV5-4 and TRBJ1-2, is ETGVTQSPTHLIKTRGQQVTLRCSSQSGHNTVSWYQQALGQGPQFIFQYYREEENGRGNFPPRFSGLQFPNYSSELNVNALELDDSALYLCASSFTGFYGYTFGSGTRLTVV.